Listed here are 10 T cell receptor beta chains from one sample, sequenced in a study of response to subunit inactivated influenza vaccine. TCRdb independently ran MiXCR on the RT-PCR reads; one entry per CDR3 protein. The table has approximately 700,000 distinct CDR3 sequences, more than 15% seen once; the top ten hold roughly 11%. The sample in question was PBMCs from blood, obtained 11 to 12 days after vaccination. These receptors were taken from a man aged 45 to 65 who received an inactivated influenza vaccine.

The chain couples TRBV5-1 to TRBJ2-5; 13 positions match TRBD2. With 2 bases clipped from V and 5 bases from J, the junction kept 3 bases outside the gene matches. From germline, CDR1 is SGHRS and CDR2 YFSETQ. The CDR3 length is 15 residues. CDR3 protein: CASSFPTSGRETQYF. For the CDR3, the DNA is TGCGCCAGCAGCTTTCCGACTAGCGGGAGGGAGACCCAGTACTTC. The whole variable domain, remainder taken from reference TRBV5-1 and TRBJ2-5, is KAGVTQTPRYLIKTRGQQVTLSCSPISGHRSVSWYQQTPGQGLQFLFEYFSETQRNKGNFPGRFSGRQFSNSRSEMNVSTLELGDSALYLCASSFPTSGRETQYFGPGTRLLVL.

The chain is built from TRBV19 and TRBJ2-5, with 7 bases that match TRBD2. The junction had 8 bases not matched to a gene; V was cut back by 5 bases and J by 5 bases. The germline V gene has CDR1 LNHDA and CDR2 SQIVND (reference sequence). The CDR3 loop spans 14 amino acids. CDR3 coding DNA: TGTGCCAGTAGTCGTGGGAGGGGTACGGAGACCCAGTACTTC. Translated, it gives CASSRGRGTETQYF.

This clonotype was picked up a small number of times. The J gene is TRBJ2-3, the V gene TRBV11-2; D gene unclear. The CDR3 is 13 amino acids. V was trimmed by 0 bases and J by 4 bases, leaving 5 bases between them. Per the germline V gene, CDR1 is SGHAT and CDR2 is FQNNGV. This CDR3 reads CASSLDSADTQYF. In DNA, the CDR3 is TGTGCCAGCAGCTTAGATTCGGCAGATACGCAGTATTTT. Filled out from reference TRBV11-2 and TRBJ2-3, the complete variable domain reads EAGVAQSPRYKIIEKRQSVAFWCNPISGHATLYWYQQILGQGPKLLIQFQNNGVVDDSQLPKDRFSAERLKGVDSTLKIQPAKLEDSAVYLCASSLDSADTQYFGPGTRLTVL.

This rearrangement joins TRBV4-2 to TRBJ2-3, with TRBD2 matching over 9 bases. This CDR3 has 17 residues. Germline-derived CDR1 and CDR2 are LGHNA and YNFKEQ. With 0 bases clipped from V and 1 base from J, the junction kept 5 bases outside the gene matches. The CDR3 reads CASSQDGSSGGTDTQYF. The CDR3 DNA reads TGTGCCAGCAGCCAAGACGGGTCTAGCGGGGGCACAGATACGCAGTATTTT.

Only a few counts were recorded for this clonotype. This chain joins TRBV20-1 and TRBJ2-5; D could derive from TRBD1 or TRBD2 (5 bases each). V was trimmed by 0 bases and J by 4 bases, leaving 15 bases between them. The CDR3 extends over 15 amino acids. Germline V gene lookup returns CDR1 DFQATT and CDR2 SNEGSKA (reference sequence). As DNA, the CDR3 is TGCAGTGCTAGAGAGACCGGGACGCCAGGAGAGACCCAGTACTTC. Translating gives CSARETGTPGETQYF.

The table lists this clonotype with a few counts. The V call is TRBV4-3, the J call TRBJ2-1; a possible D gene is TRBD1 (6 bases). Trimming shortened V by 0 bases and J by 3 bases, and 15 bases separated the two germline ends. CDR3 size: 17 residues. Germline-derived CDR1 and CDR2 are LGHNA and YSLEER. Written as DNA, the CDR3 is TGCGCCAGCAGCCAAGATCCAGGCCCAGGGGACTACAATGAGCAGTTCTTC. Protein: CASSQDPGPGDYNEQFF.

The gene calls are TRBV4-1 and TRBJ2-7, with D possibly TRBD1 on 6 matching bases. The length of the CDR3 is 15 residues. With 4 bases removed from V and 3 bases from J, the gap between germline ends came to 16 bases. The germline V gene encodes CDR1 MGHRA and CDR2 YSYEKL. The CDR3 nucleotides read TGCGCCAGCAGCCTTAGGTCCACAGGGTACTACGAGCAGTACTTC. Encoded protein: CASSLRSTGYYEQYF.

The chain combines TRBV20-1 with TRBJ2-7; D unresolved. This CDR3 region has 14 residues. Germline V CDR1 and CDR2: DFQATT, SNEGSKA (reference sequence). With 6 bases removed from V and 3 bases from J, the gap between germline ends came to 18 bases. The CDR3 bases are TGCAGTGCGGACGTAGGGTTTAAGAGCTACGAGCAGTACTTC. Its translation is CSADVGFKSYEQYF.

This chain links TRBV20-1 with TRBJ1-4; D not resolved. V was pared by 1 base and J by 14 bases, with 14 bases between. CDR1 is DFQATT, CDR2 SNEGSKA, per germline (reference sequence). The CDR3 consists of 12 residues. CDR3 protein: CSARGFPDRLFF. CDR3 bases: TGCAGTGCTAGAGGGTTTCCCGACCGGCTGTTTTTT.

This clonotype occurred a few times. V gene TRBV28 combines with J gene TRBJ2-1; 8 bases agree with TRBD2. The CDR3 is 16 amino acids. Germline V gene sequence: CDR1 MDHEN, CDR2 SYDVKM. The junction had 10 bases not matched to a gene; V was cut back by 5 bases and J by 4 bases. Here the CDR3 reads CASSPRGAGEYNEQFF. DNA of the CDR3: TGTGCCAGCAGTCCCCGGGGAGCGGGGGAGTACAATGAGCAGTTCTTC.